These T cell receptor beta chains were read from a single sample in a study of blood T cell repertoires in COVID-19. Libraries were prepared by immunoSEQ multiplex PCR; TCRdb keeps only in-frame clonotypes and omits some of them. Among about 200,000 clones listed, 89% were seen once. Sample: PBMCs or T cells enriched from blood (not recorded which). These receptors were collected from a woman aged 18-29 years who had recovered from COVID-19. The CDR3 runs from the conserved cysteine through the conserved F or W. A D gene is named only where the DNA matches it firmly. Size is omitted from some rows. Given values are once, few, many or a class for expanded clones.

j_call	d_call	cdr3_length	clone_size	v_call	cdr3_aa	cdr3_nt
TRBJ1-1	TRBD1	13	.	TRBV19	CASRDRVNTEAFF	TGTGCCAGTAGAGACAGGGTGAACACTGAAGCTTTCTTT
TRBJ2-3	TRBD1	12	once	TRBV29-1	CSIQTGLDTQYF	TGCAGCATTCAGACAGGGCTAGATACGCAGTATTTT
TRBJ1-6	.	15	once	TRBV10-2	CASSERWREDSPLHF	TGCGCCAGCAGTGAGAGGTGGAGGGAAGATTCACCCCTCCACTTT
TRBJ1-4	.	12	once	TRBV11-2	CASSLAGRKLFF	TGTGCCAGCAGCCTGGCGGGACGAAAACTGTTTTTT
TRBJ2-5	TRBD2	17	.	TRBV7-3	CASSLTGSGTSGETQYF	TGTGCCAGCAGCTTAACAGGGAGCGGGACTTCAGGAGAGACCCAGTACTTC
TRBJ1-2	TRBD1	13	.	TRBV27	CASRPTGGYGYTF	TGTGCCAGCAGGCCGACAGGGGGGTATGGCTACACCTTC
TRBJ1-6	.	16	.	TRBV6-1	CASSGIGSSYNSPLHF	TGTGCCAGCAGTGGGATCGGGTCCTCCTATAATTCACCCCTCCACTTT
TRBJ1-3	.	16	once	TRBV21-1	CASSTQHGTGVDTIYF	TGTGCCAGCAGCACCCAACACGGGACAGGGGTGGACACCATATATTTT
TRBJ1-2	TRBD1	16	.	TRBV10-3	CAIKPLGDRGLDGYTF	TGTGCCATCAAACCCCTCGGGGACAGGGGATTAGATGGCTACACCTTC
TRBJ1-5	.	13	.	TRBV12-3/TRBV12-4	CASSREPNQPQHF	TGTGCCAGCAGCAGGGAACCCAATCAGCCCCAGCATTTT
TRBJ2-1	.	15	.	TRBV24-1	CATSGGESSYNEQFF	TGTGCCACCAGTGGTGGGGAGAGCTCCTACAATGAGCAGTTCTTC
TRBJ1-2	TRBD1	17	once	TRBV5-8	CASSLRTGDFANYGYTF	TGTGCCAGCAGCTTGCGGACAGGGGATTTCGCTAACTATGGCTACACCTTC
TRBJ2-7	.	13	.	TRBV4-2	CASSPKRGNEQYF	TGTGCCAGCAGCCCAAAAAGGGGGAACGAGCAGTACTTC
TRBJ2-7	TRBD1	15	.	TRBV28	CASSYTGGHPYEQYF	TGTGCCAGCAGTTACACAGGGGGCCACCCCTACGAGCAGTACTTC
TRBJ2-7	.	14	.	TRBV3-1/TRBV3-2	CASTEGLNAYEQYF	TGTGCCAGCACCGAGGGACTTAACGCCTACGAGCAGTACTTC
TRBJ2-7	.	16	few	TRBV27	CASSLGSGTGMYEQYF	TGTGCCAGCAGTTTAGGGTCCGGGACTGGGATGTACGAGCAGTACTTC
TRBJ2-1	TRBD2	20	.	TRBV5-1	CASSFPGLAGFTSSYNEQFF	TGCGCCAGCAGCTTTCCGGGACTAGCGGGATTTACGAGCTCCTACAATGAGCAGTTCTTC
TRBJ2-7	TRBD1	13	.	TRBV6-5	CASSRGQAGEQYF	TGTGCCAGCAGCCGAGGACAGGCGGGTGAGCAGTACTTC
TRBJ1-6	.	13	.	TRBV16	CASSQSANSPLHF	TGTGCCAGCAGCCAATCGGCAAATTCACCCCTCCACTTT
TRBJ2-1	TRBD2	16	.	TRBV10-1	CASSVGLAGGLYEQFF	TGCGCCAGCAGTGTAGGACTAGCGGGGGGGCTTTATGAGCAGTTCTTC
TRBJ2-7	TRBD1	15	few	TRBV18	CASSPPGQGVDEQYF	TGTGCCAGCTCACCCCCGGGACAGGGCGTGGACGAGCAGTACTTC
TRBJ1-2	TRBD1	13	.	TRBV19	CASRSGGHYGYTF	TGTGCCAGTAGGTCAGGGGGACACTATGGCTACACCTTC
TRBJ1-6	TRBD1	17	.	TRBV4-1	CASSPGHRQGTNSPLHF	TGCGCCAGCAGCCCGGGTCATAGACAGGGGACTAATTCACCCCTCCACTTT
TRBJ2-7	TRBD1	15	once	TRBV6-5	CASSLSGTGAYEQYF	TGTGCCAGCTCCCTCTCCGGGACAGGGGCCTACGAGCAGTACTTC
TRBJ1-5	.	13	.	TRBV29-1	CSVGFGSNQPQHF	TGCAGCGTAGGATTCGGGAGCAATCAGCCCCAGCATTTT
TRBJ2-7	TRBD1	14	.	TRBV5-4	CASSFADRPYEQYF	TGTGCCAGCAGCTTCGCGGACAGGCCCTACGAGCAGTACTTC
TRBJ1-1	.	13	.	TRBV5-5	CASSLQGNTEAFF	TGTGCCAGCAGCCTACAGGGGAACACTGAAGCTTTCTTT